This T cell receptor (beta chain) was documented in a study of blood T cell repertoires in COVID-19. Overall study: Sample material is recorded as cDNA or gDNA derived from T cells, B-cell-depleted T cells, or PBMCs.

Repertoires were generated with immunoSEQ multiplex PCR, while TCRdb's copy carries only in-frame clones and drops some. The data show about 210,000 clones, 82% seen once. With 7 bases clipped from V and 6 bases from J, the junction kept 8 bases outside the gene matches. This CDR3 is built from 14 residues. Germline CDR1 SGHTA, CDR2 FQGNSA. The source of this sequence is a woman between 40 and 55 years old with acute or convalescent COVID-19. Specimen: peripheral blood. The chain couples TRBV7-2 to TRBJ2-3; TRBD2 matches 9 bases. CDR3 protein: CASNQLAGTDTQYF. In DNA, the CDR3 is TGTGCCAGCAACCAACTAGCGGGTACCGATACGCAGTATTTT.